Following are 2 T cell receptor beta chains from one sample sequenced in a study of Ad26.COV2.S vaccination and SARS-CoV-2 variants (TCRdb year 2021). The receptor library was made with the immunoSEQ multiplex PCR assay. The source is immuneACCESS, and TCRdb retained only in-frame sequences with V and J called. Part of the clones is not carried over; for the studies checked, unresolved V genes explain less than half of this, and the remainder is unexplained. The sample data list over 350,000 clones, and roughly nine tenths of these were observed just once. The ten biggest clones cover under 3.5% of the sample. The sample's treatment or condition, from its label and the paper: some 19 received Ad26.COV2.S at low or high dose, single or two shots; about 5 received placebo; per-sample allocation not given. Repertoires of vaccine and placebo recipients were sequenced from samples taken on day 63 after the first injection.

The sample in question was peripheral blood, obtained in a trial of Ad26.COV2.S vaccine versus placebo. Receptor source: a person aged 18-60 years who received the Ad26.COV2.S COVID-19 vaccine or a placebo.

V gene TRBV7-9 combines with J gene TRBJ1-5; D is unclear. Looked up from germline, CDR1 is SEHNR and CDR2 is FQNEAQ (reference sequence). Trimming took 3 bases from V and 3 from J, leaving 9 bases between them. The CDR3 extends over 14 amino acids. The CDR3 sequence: CASSFDTLNQPQHF. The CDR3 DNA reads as TGTGCCAGCAGCTTTGACACCCTCAATCAGCCCCAGCATTTT.

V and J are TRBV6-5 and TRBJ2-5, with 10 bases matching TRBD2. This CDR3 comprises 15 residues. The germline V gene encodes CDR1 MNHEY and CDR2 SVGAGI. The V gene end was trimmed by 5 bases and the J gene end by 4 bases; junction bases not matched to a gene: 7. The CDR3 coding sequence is TGTGCCAGCAGTCCCAGCGGGGGGGAGGGAGAGACCCAGTACTTC. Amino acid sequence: CASSPSGGEGETQYF.